A selection of T cell receptor beta chains follows, all from one sample in a study of blood T cell repertoires in COVID-19. Clones were read by immunoSEQ multiplex PCR, and TCRdb kept only the in-frame ones, dropping some. Of roughly 250,000 clones listed, around 90% were seen once; the top ten hold just under 6.5%. Material: PBMCs or T cells enriched from blood (not recorded which). The source is a woman aged 25 to 39 with acute COVID-19. CDR3s leave out the opening cysteine and the closing phenylalanine or tryptophan. Each record gives: J gene, V gene, CDR3 protein.

TRBJ2-6 | TRBV9 | ASSVDVGDTGANVLT
TRBJ1-2 | TRBV21-1 | ASSKAWGQGLDYGYT
TRBJ1-3 | TRBV7-6 | ASSLDGTAGNTIY
TRBJ1-6 | TRBV5-8 | ASSLETASPLH
TRBJ2-7 | TRBV27 | ASSPQAYEQY
TRBJ2-3 | TRBV7-6 | ASSLEAGSDTQY
TRBJ2-4 | TRBV7-3 | ASSDSRAKNIQY
TRBJ2-7 | TRBV6-5 | ASSYSFLGLHEQY
TRBJ1-6 | TRBV12-5 | ASGLWTGGNSPLH
TRBJ1-3 | TRBV28 | ASSLLGNTIY
TRBJ2-1 | TRBV2 | ASSEFSAGVKF
TRBJ2-2 | TRBV10-3 | AISELGQGVNTGELF
TRBJ2-1 | TRBV5-4 | ASSFSYNEQF
TRBJ1-1 | TRBV30 | AWSVYMNTEAF
TRBJ2-1 | TRBV12-3/TRBV12-4 | ASTSQGSNEQF
TRBJ2-5 | TRBV5-5 | ASSLDRGLETQY
TRBJ2-1 | TRBV28 | ASSLTLGAYEQF
TRBJ2-7 | TRBV12-3/TRBV12-4 | ASSLNREQY
TRBJ2-7 | TRBV15 | ATSRELTGSSYEQY
TRBJ2-3 | TRBV11-2 | ASSFITGGGSTDTQY
TRBJ1-3 | TRBV9 | ASSVFDRASSGNTIY
TRBJ2-7 | TRBV7-2 | ASSPTLRGSSYKQY
TRBJ2-5 | TRBV7-6 | ASSPRGSSGGTLETQY
TRBJ2-7 | TRBV3-1/TRBV3-2 | ASSQRAKQY
TRBJ2-7 | TRBV3-1/TRBV3-2 | ASSQDSGIYEQY
TRBJ2-7 | TRBV5-4 | ASSLEGGAYEQY
TRBJ2-2 | TRBV7-3 | ASSQYRVAGELF
TRBJ2-5 | TRBV30 | AWSSGQTQY
TRBJ2-3 | TRBV7-9 | ASSLDLQGNTDTQY